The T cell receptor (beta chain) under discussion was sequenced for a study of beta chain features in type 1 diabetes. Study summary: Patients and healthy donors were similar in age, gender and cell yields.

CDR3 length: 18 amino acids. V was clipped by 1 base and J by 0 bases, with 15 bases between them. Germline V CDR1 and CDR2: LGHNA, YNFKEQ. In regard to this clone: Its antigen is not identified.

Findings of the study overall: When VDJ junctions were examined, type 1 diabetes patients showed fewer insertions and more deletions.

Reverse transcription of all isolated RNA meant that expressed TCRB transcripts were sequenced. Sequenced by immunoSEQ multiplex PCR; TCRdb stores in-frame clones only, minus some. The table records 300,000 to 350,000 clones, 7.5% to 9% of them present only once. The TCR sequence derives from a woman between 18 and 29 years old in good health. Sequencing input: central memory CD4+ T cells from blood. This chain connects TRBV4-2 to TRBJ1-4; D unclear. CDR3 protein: CASSQVVNWDSTNEKLFF. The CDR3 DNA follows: TGTGCCAGCAGCCAAGTAGTAAACTGGGATTCAACTAATGAAAAACTGTTTTTT.